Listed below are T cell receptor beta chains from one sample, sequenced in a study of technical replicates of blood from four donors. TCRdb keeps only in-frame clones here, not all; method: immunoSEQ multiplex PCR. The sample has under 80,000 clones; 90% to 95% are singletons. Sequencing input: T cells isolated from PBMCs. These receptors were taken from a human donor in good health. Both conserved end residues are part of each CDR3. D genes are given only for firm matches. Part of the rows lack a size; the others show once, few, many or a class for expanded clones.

DNA: TGTGCCAGTAGTCGAGCGGACCTGGGGGAGACCCAGTACTTC; CDR3: CASSRADLGETQYF; V: TRBV19; D: .; J: TRBJ2-5; length: 14; size: .
DNA: TGTGCCAGCAGCTTCGGCCCGACAGCGGGGGAGCTGTTTTTT; CDR3: CASSFGPTAGELFF; V: TRBV7-3; D: .; J: TRBJ2-2; length: 14; size: once
DNA: TGTGCCAGTAGTGCACGGGTATCTGGGGCCAACGTCCTGACTTTC; CDR3: CASSARVSGANVLTF; V: TRBV19; D: .; J: TRBJ2-6; length: 15; size: .
DNA: TGTGCCAGCAGCGGAGAGATTGGCGATGAGCAGTTCTTC; CDR3: CASSGEIGDEQFF; V: TRBV7-6; D: .; J: TRBJ2-1; length: 13; size: .
DNA: TGCAGCGTTGTCAGCGGATCCTATGGCTACACCTTC; CDR3: CSVVSGSYGYTF; V: TRBV29-1; D: .; J: TRBJ1-2; length: 12; size: .
DNA: TGCGCCAGCAGCTCGGGGGGACTTGGCACAGATACGCAGTATTTT; CDR3: CASSSGGLGTDTQYF; V: TRBV5-1; D: TRBD2; J: TRBJ2-3; length: 15; size: .
DNA: TGTGCCAGCAGCGCACCGGGACTAGGACGGGGAGGCTACACCTTC; CDR3: CASSAPGLGRGGYTF; V: TRBV5-4; D: .; J: TRBJ1-2; length: 15; size: .
DNA: TGTGCCAGCAGCTCAAAACTGGGGGACAGCCTACCAGATACGCAGTATTTT; CDR3: CASSSKLGDSLPDTQYF; V: TRBV9; D: TRBD1; J: TRBJ2-3; length: 17; size: .
DNA: TGTGCCAGCAGCCCAGCGACTAGGAGGGCCGGAGGGTACGAGCAGTACTTC; CDR3: CASSPATRRAGGYEQYF; V: TRBV7-9; D: .; J: TRBJ2-7; length: 17; size: few
DNA: TGTGCCAGCAGGCAACAACTCCAGGGAAATTCACCCCTCCACTTT; CDR3: CASRQQLQGNSPLHF; V: TRBV2; D: .; J: TRBJ1-6; length: 15; size: .
DNA: TGTGCCAGCAGCGTAGACGGGTACACTGAAGCTTTCTTT; CDR3: CASSVDGYTEAFF; V: TRBV9; D: .; J: TRBJ1-1; length: 13; size: .
DNA: TGTGCCACCAGCAGAGCGAGGAGTAGCAATCAGCCCCAGCATTTT; CDR3: CATSRARSSNQPQHF; V: TRBV15; D: .; J: TRBJ1-5; length: 15; size: .
DNA: TGTGCCAGCAGTCTAGCGGGACGCTACGAGCAGTACTTC; CDR3: CASSLAGRYEQYF; V: TRBV6-5; D: TRBD2; J: TRBJ2-7; length: 13; size: .
DNA: TGTGCCAGCAGTGGCGGGGGGGCCGGGACCGGGGAGCTGTTTTTT; CDR3: CASSGGGAGTGELFF; V: TRBV6-5; D: TRBD2; J: TRBJ2-2; length: 15; size: .
DNA: TGTGCCAGTAGTAGGGGTGGGCGGGGAGAGGGATCACCCCTCCACTTT; CDR3: CASSRGGRGEGSPLHF; V: TRBV19; D: .; J: TRBJ1-6; length: 16; size: .
DNA: TGTGCCAGCAGGGAACAGAGTTCAGGCGACGAGCAGTACTTC; CDR3: CASREQSSGDEQYF; V: TRBV6-5; D: .; J: TRBJ2-7; length: 14; size: .
DNA: TGCGCCAGCAGCTTGACGGGGGGGGGTCCCTACGAGCAGTACTTC; CDR3: CASSLTGGGPYEQYF; V: TRBV5-1; D: TRBD2; J: TRBJ2-7; length: 15; size: .
DNA: TGCAGCGTTATAGGGAGCTCGGACGAGCAGTACTTC; CDR3: CSVIGSSDEQYF; V: TRBV29-1; D: .; J: TRBJ2-7; length: 12; size: .
DNA: TGCGCCAGCAGCTTGGTCCCGACAGGGGGCACTGAAGCTTTCTTT; CDR3: CASSLVPTGGTEAFF; V: TRBV5-1; D: TRBD1; J: TRBJ1-1; length: 15; size: .
DNA: TGTGCCAGTAGACCGGGACAGGGCCCCAATTCACCCCTCCACTTT; CDR3: CASRPGQGPNSPLHF; V: TRBV19; D: TRBD1; J: TRBJ1-6; length: 15; size: once
DNA: TGTGCCAGCAGTTTCCCAAGGACTAGCTGGACTATCAATGAGCAGTTCTTC; CDR3: CASSFPRTSWTINEQFF; V: TRBV28; D: TRBD2; J: TRBJ2-1; length: 17; size: .
DNA: TGTGCCAGCAGCTTGGAGATGGTGGGGGCAGGGGTGGATGTATATGGCTACACCTTC; CDR3: CASSLEMVGAGVDVYGYTF; V: TRBV5-6; D: .; J: TRBJ1-2; length: 19; size: .
DNA: TGTGCCAGCAGCTGGTTCAGGGGTAGCTCCTACGAGCAGTACTTC; CDR3: CASSWFRGSSYEQYF; V: TRBV7-8; D: .; J: TRBJ2-7; length: 15; size: .
DNA: TGTGCCAGCAGTTCCCGTACTGAAGCTTTCTTT; CDR3: CASSSRTEAFF; V: TRBV6-5; D: .; J: TRBJ1-1; length: 11; size: .
DNA: TGTGCCAGCAGTGGACACCGGGACAGGGGGTCAAATCAGCCCCAGCATTTT; CDR3: CASSGHRDRGSNQPQHF; V: TRBV2; D: TRBD1; J: TRBJ1-5; length: 17; size: .
DNA: TGTGCCAGCAGCTTAGAGGCTTGGGACAGGGTAGGCCTCCTTACCAAATCCAATGAGCAGTTCTTC; CDR3: CASSLEAWDRVGLLTKSNEQFF; V: TRBV7-8; D: TRBD1; J: TRBJ2-1; length: 22; size: .
DNA: TGTGCCAGCAGCTCATGGCCGGGGGAGCAGTACTTC; CDR3: CASSSWPGEQYF; V: TRBV9; D: .; J: TRBJ2-7; length: 12; size: .
DNA: TGTGCCAGCAGCCGTCTGGGGACAGGGAACACTGAAGCTTTCTTT; CDR3: CASSRLGTGNTEAFF; V: TRBV13; D: TRBD1; J: TRBJ1-1; length: 15; size: .
DNA: TGTGCCAGCAGTGAACGGGGCTACGAGCAGTACTTC; CDR3: CASSERGYEQYF; V: TRBV6-1; D: .; J: TRBJ2-7; length: 12; size: few
DNA: TGTGCCAGCAGTGCGATACCGGGACTAGTCGCAGATACGCAGTATTTT; CDR3: CASSAIPGLVADTQYF; V: TRBV25-1; D: TRBD2; J: TRBJ2-3; length: 16; size: .
DNA: TGTGCCAGCAGTGCCCGGGACAGCCGAACTGAAGCTTTCTTT; CDR3: CASSARDSRTEAFF; V: TRBV6-1; D: TRBD1; J: TRBJ1-1; length: 14; size: .